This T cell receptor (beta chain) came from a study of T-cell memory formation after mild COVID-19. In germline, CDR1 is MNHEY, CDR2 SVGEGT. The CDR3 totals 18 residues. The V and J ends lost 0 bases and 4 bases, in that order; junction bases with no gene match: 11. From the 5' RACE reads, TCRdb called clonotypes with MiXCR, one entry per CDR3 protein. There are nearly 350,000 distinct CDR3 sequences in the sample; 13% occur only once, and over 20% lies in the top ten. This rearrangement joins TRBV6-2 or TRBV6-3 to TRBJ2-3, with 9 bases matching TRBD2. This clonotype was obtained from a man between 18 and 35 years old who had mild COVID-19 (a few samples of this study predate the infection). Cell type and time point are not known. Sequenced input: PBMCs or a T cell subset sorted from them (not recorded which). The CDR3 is CASSYSREASGVADTQYF. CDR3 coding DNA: TGTGCCAGCAGTTACTCGCGGGAGGCTAGCGGGGTGGCAGATACGCAGTATTTT.